This T cell receptor (beta chain) stems from a study of blood T cells in healthy people across ages. In germline, CDR1 is MGHRA, CDR2 YSYEKL. With 4 bases removed from V and 6 bases from J, the gap between germline ends came to 13 bases. The CDR3 spans 14 residues. Primers used in a second PCR of about 7 to 11 cycles were a sample-barcoded 5' primer and a J-beta primer mix. TCRdb processed the 5' RACE reads anew with MiXCR; each CDR3 protein has one entry. The table lists approximately 800,000 distinct CDR3 sequences, around 36% of them singletons. Ten or more counts support this clonotype. The chain carries TRBV4-1 and TRBJ1-5; D perhaps matches TRBD1 (6 bases). The source of this sequence is a man younger than 30 in good health. The sequenced sample was blood. Here the CDR3 DNA reads TGCGCCAGCAGCCTACAGGGCGCTGGTCAGCCCCAGCATTTT. It encodes CASSLQGAGQPQHF.